What follows describes a single T cell receptor (beta chain). The record originates from a study of blood T cell repertoires in COVID-19. Study information: COVID-19 samples collected from the United States, Italy and Spain covered acute and convalescent phases.

TCRdb's copy holds only in-frame clones and misses some; the assay was immunoSEQ multiplex PCR. Among over 200,000 clones, roughly nine tenths were seen once, and the ten largest hold approximately 3.1%. The material sequenced was PBMCs or T cells enriched from blood (not recorded which). This TCR was recovered from a woman between 45 and 60 years old in a cohort exposed to, infected with or recovered from COVID-19 (not recorded which).

The CDR3 spells CASTPTGLRGNEQFF. In DNA, the CDR3 is TGTGCCAGTACCCCGACAGGGTTAAGAGGGAATGAGCAGTTCTTC. The chain employs TRBV19 and TRBJ2-1; TRBD1 matches at 7 bases. Unmatched junction bases numbered 13, after V lost 7 bases and J lost 7 bases. This CDR3 is 15 amino acids long. From germline, CDR1 is LNHDA and CDR2 SQIVND (reference sequence). The entire variable domain, with the rest obtained from reference TRBV19 and TRBJ2-1, is as follows: DGGITQSPKYLFRKEGQNVTLSCEQNLNHDAMYWYRQDPGQGLRLIYYSQIVNDFQKGDIAEGYSVSREKKESFPLTVTSAQKNPTAFYLCASTPTGLRGNEQFFGPGTRLTVL.